The 11 T cell receptor beta chains in this list originate from one sample, sequenced in a study of T cells after yellow fever vaccination. Via MiXCR, TCRdb re-called the 5' RACE reads, giving one row per CDR3 protein. Altogether roughly 300,000 distinct CDR3 sequences are present, roughly 8.4% being singletons, with the ten largest covering roughly 18%. The sample in question was PBMCs, obtained more than 40 days after the first yellow fever vaccination. All receptors come from a man aged 18 to 29 who received the YFV17D yellow fever vaccine.

J is TRBJ1-4 and V is TRBV29-1; D remains ambiguous. V was cut by 6 bases and J by 8 bases, with 10 bases left in between. Looked up from germline, CDR1 is SQVTM and CDR2 is ANQGSEA. CDR3 size: 11 residues. CDR3 in DNA: TGCAGCGTCCACGTAGGCGAAAAACTGTTTTTT. This translates into CSVHVGEKLFF.

This clonotype has only a few counts. The V and J genes are TRBV20-1 and TRBJ1-1; no reliable D call. The length of the CDR3 is 11 residues. The germline gives CDR1 DFQATT, CDR2 SNEGSKA (reference sequence). Trimming shortened V by 1 base and J by 6 bases, and 6 bases separated the two germline ends. The CDR3: CSARAGPEAFF. CDR3 sequence (DNA): TGCAGTGCTAGAGCGGGCCCTGAAGCTTTCTTT.

The chain uses TRBV6-4 and TRBJ1-1, with a tentative D call TRBD1 (5 bases). Trimming removed 4 bases at V and 4 bases at J, with 19 bases between. Germline CDR1 and CDR2: MRHNA and SNTAGT. The CDR3 extends over 16 amino acids. CDR3 in amino acids: CASSAYPLQGATEAFF. The DNA of the CDR3 is TGTGCCAGCAGTGCGTATCCCCTCCAAGGGGCCACTGAAGCTTTCTTT.

This clonotype was counted between two and nine times. The CDR3 reads CASGTITGENSPLHF. CDR3 in DNA: TGTGCCAGCGGGACGATAACAGGAGAAAATTCACCCCTCCACTTT. The chain links TRBV7-2 to TRBJ1-6; tentative D call: TRBD1 (5 bases). With 8 bases removed from V and 7 bases from J, the gap between germline ends came to 18 bases. Looked up from germline, CDR1 is SGHTA and CDR2 is FQGNSA. This CDR3 has 15 residues.

A few counts support this clonotype. The chain joins TRBV12-3 or TRBV12-4 to TRBJ1-2; D gene unclear. Trimming left V 5 bases short and J 4 bases short, with 5 bases between. This CDR3 is 11 amino acids long. The CDR3 bases are TGTGCCAGCAGTACCCTCTATGGCTACACCTTC. Protein sequence: CASSTLYGYTF.

Only a few counts were recorded for this clonotype. The chain has TRBV6-2 or TRBV6-3 and TRBJ2-1; 8 nucleotides align to TRBD2. In germline, CDR1 is MNHEY, CDR2 SVGEGT. Trimming cost V 2 bases and J 10 bases; bases outside gene matches: 10. The CDR3 contains 15 residues. The CDR3 nucleotides read TGTGCCAGCAGTTACGGTCCCAGCGGGGGAAGAGAGCAGTTCTTC. Its protein product is CASSYGPSGGREQFF.

This chain uses TRBV6-6 with TRBJ1-6; no clear D gene. Germline V lookup: CDR1 MNHNY, CDR2 SVGAGI (reference sequence). V was cut by 6 bases and J by 7 bases, with 10 bases left in between. The CDR3 runs to 13 residues. The CDR3, as DNA: TGTGCCAGCAGGCCCAGCTTCAATTCACCCCTCCACTTT. Protein product: CASRPSFNSPLHF.

This clonotype was observed at least ten times. The rearrangement uses TRBV5-1 and TRBJ2-7, with D perhaps being TRBD1 or TRBD2 (5 bases each). CDR3 size: 14 residues. V lost 3 bases to trimming and J lost 5 bases, with 15 bases between them. Germline loops: CDR1 SGHRS, CDR2 YFSETQ. CDR3 DNA sequence: TGCGCCAGCAGCTCTGCCCGGGAAGGGGACGAGCAGTACTTC. It translates to CASSSAREGDEQYF. Complete variable domain (other parts from reference TRBV5-1 and TRBJ2-7): KAGVTQTPRYLIKTRGQQVTLSCSPISGHRSVSWYQQTPGQGLQFLFEYFSETQRNKGNFPGRFSGRQFSNSRSEMNVSTLELGDSALYLCASSSAREGDEQYFGPGTRLTVT.

This clonotype was counted ten times or more. This chain links TRBV10-3 with TRBJ1-4; D is possibly TRBD1 (5 bases). Trimming removed 6 bases from V and 8 bases from J, with 13 bases in between. The CDR3 extends over 13 amino acids. The germline CDR1 and CDR2 sequences are ENHRY and SYGVKD. The CDR3 bases are TGTGCCATCAGCGCGGGGACGGGAGAAAAACTGTTTTTT. Translation: CAISAGTGEKLFF.

Many counts were recorded for this clonotype. The chain links TRBV11-2 to TRBJ1-2; the match to TRBD1 covers 9 bases. The CDR3 is 18 residues long. The J segment lost 7 bases and the V segment lost 1 base, leaving 16 bases of the junction unmatched. Germline lookup yields CDR1 SGHAT and CDR2 FQNNGV. DNA for the CDR3: TGTGCCAGCAGCTTAGTACCGGGACAGGGTTCAGCCGAGGGTGGCTACACCTTC. Its translation: CASSLVPGQGSAEGGYTF.

The sample holds a few counts of this clonotype. This chain links TRBV6-5 with TRBJ1-6; D gene unclear. The CDR3 length is 16 residues. CDR1 MNHEY and CDR2 SVGAGI come from the germline V gene. V lost 0 bases and J lost 7, with 13 bases in between. CDR3 DNA sequence: TGTGCCAGCAGTTACTCGATTGGCTTGTTCAATTCACCCCTCCACTTT. This sequence encodes CASSYSIGLFNSPLHF.